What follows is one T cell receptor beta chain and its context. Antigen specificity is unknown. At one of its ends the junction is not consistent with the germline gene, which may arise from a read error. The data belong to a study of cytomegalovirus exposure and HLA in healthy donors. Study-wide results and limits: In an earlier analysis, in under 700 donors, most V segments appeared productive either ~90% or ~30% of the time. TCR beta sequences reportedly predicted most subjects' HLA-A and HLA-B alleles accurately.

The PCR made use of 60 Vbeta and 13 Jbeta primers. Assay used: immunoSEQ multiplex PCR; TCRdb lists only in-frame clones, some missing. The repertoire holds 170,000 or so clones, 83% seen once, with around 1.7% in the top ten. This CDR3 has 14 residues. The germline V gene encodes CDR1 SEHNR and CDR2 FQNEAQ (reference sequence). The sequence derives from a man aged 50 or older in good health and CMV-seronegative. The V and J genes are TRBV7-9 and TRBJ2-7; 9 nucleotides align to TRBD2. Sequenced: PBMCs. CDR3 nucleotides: TGTTCCAGCAGCCCCGCGGGGGGGGTCTACGAGCAGTACTTC. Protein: CSSSPAGGVYEQYF.